The following is a T cell receptor beta chain sequence with its context. Its antigen is unidentified. Unique molecular identifiers were built into the TCRbeta library. TCRdb processed the PCR reads anew with MiXCR; each CDR3 protein has one entry. The table records some 450,000 distinct CDR3 sequences, 43% of them present only once. This sample is part of a study of T-cell reconstitution after alpha-beta-depleted transplantation in children. Study results and limitations: Surviving recipient T cells and thymic progenitors produced the high day-60 TCRbeta diversity seen in some patients.

Germline CDR1 SNHLY, CDR2 FYNNEI. The length of the CDR3 is 15 residues. Between the trimmed V and J ends, which lost 4 bases and 0 bases, there was a span of 10 bases. The source of this sequence is a girl aged 2-10 years with aplastic anemia, due to receive a stem cell transplant. The specimen comprised PBMCs, sampled before TCRalphabeta/CD19-depleted stem cell transplant. V usage is TRBV2 and J usage is TRBJ1-5; a weak D match, TRBD1 (5 bases). CDR3 coding DNA: TGTGCCAGCAGTGTAATGGGGCCTAGCAATCAGCCCCAGCATTTT. Translation gives CASSVMGPSNQPQHF.